A single sample gave rise to the 8 T cell receptor beta chains below, sequenced in a study of cytomegalovirus exposure and HLA in healthy donors. PCR involved 60 Vbeta and 13 Jbeta primers. Some clones are missing from TCRdb's copy, which holds only in-frame ones; the method was immunoSEQ multiplex PCR. Among 70,000 to 95,000 clones, roughly 80% were seen once, and the ten largest hold about 3.5%. What was sequenced was PBMCs. Source of these receptors: a middle-aged man in good health and CMV-seronegative.

In regard to this clone: A read error may produce the germline difference seen at one junction end. The rearrangement links TRBV7-2 to TRBJ2-7; TRBD1 is a possible D gene (5 bases). CDR3 size: 13 residues. In germline, CDR1 is SGHTA, CDR2 FQGNSA. CDR3 coding DNA: TGTGCCAGCAGCTTAGCGCGACAGACCATTGCACTATTC. Amino acid sequence: CASSLARQTIALF.

The chain links TRBV5-4 to TRBJ2-7, with 11 bases identical to TRBD1. Germline loops: CDR1 SGHNT, CDR2 YYREEE (reference sequence). The CDR3 totals 15 residues. V was clipped by 1 base and J by 5 bases; unmatched bases: 5. CDR3 region: CASSLPGQGADEQYF. CDR3 coding DNA: TGTGCCAGCAGCTTGCCCGGACAGGGGGCAGACGAGCAGTACTTC. Using reference TRBV5-4 and TRBJ2-7 for the parts outside the CDR3, the full variable domain is ETGVTQSPTHLIKTRGQQVTLRCSSQSGHNTVSWYQQALGQGPQFIFQYYREEENGRGNFPPRFSGLQFPNYSSELNVNALELDDSALYLCASSLPGQGADEQYFGPGTRLTVT.

This chain uses TRBV7-2 with TRBJ2-3, with D tentatively TRBD2 (7 bases). The CDR3 is 17 amino acids. CDR1 is SGHTA and CDR2 is FQGNSA in the germline V gene. Trimming removed 0 bases from V and 0 bases from J, with 13 bases in between. The CDR3 DNA reads as TGTGCCAGCAGCTTAGCGGCGGGGGCTCCTAGCACAGATACGCAGTATTTT. Amino acids: CASSLAAGAPSTDTQYF.

This chain joins TRBV5-1 and TRBJ2-3; D is ambiguous. CDR1 and CDR2 from the germline V gene are SGHRS and YFSETQ. Trimming pared 4 bases from V and 2 bases from J, leaving 8 bases between. This CDR3 is 13 amino acids long. CDR3 DNA sequence: TGCGCCAGCAGCCCGAGTTACACAGATACGCAGTATTTT. This translates into CASSPSYTDTQYF.

This sequence joins TRBV5-1 and TRBJ1-1, with 8 bases that match TRBD1. Germline V gene lookup returns CDR1 SGHRS and CDR2 YFSETQ. The length of the CDR3 is 14 residues. The junction had 2 bases not matched to a gene; V was cut back by 4 bases and J by 0 bases. The CDR3 DNA sequence: TGCGCCAGCAGCGGGGGACAGGTGAACACTGAAGCTTTCTTT. As protein: CASSGGQVNTEAFF. Together with reference TRBV5-1 and TRBJ1-1, the CDR3 gives the full variable domain: KAGVTQTPRYLIKTRGQQVTLSCSPISGHRSVSWYQQTPGQGLQFLFEYFSETQRNKGNFPGRFSGRQFSNSRSEMNVSTLELGDSALYLCASSGGQVNTEAFFGQGTRLTVV.

This chain joins TRBV19 and TRBJ1-2, with a tentative D call TRBD1 (5 bases). The CDR3 consists of 14 residues. The ends were cut back, 9 bases at V and 0 bases at J, with 14 bases in the middle. Germline V gene sequence: CDR1 LNHDA, CDR2 SQIVND (reference sequence). The CDR3 bases are TGTGCCAGCCTTACAGGCGCCGCTAACTATGGCTACACCTTC. Translating it yields CASLTGAANYGYTF. Filled out from reference TRBV19 and TRBJ1-2, the complete variable domain reads DGGITQSPKYLFRKEGQNVTLSCEQNLNHDAMYWYRQDPGQGLRLIYYSQIVNDFQKGDIAEGYSVSREKKESFPLTVTSAQKNPTAFYLCASLTGAANYGYTFGSGTRLTVV.

The rearrangement joins TRBV2 to TRBJ1-5; TRBD1 matches 7 bases. Trimming took 10 bases from V and 11 from J; bases not matched to a gene: 14. In germline, CDR1 is SNHLY, CDR2 FYNNEI. CDR3 length: 13 residues. The CDR3 here is CATLGRDSRTQHF. The CDR3 DNA reads TGTGCCACGCTCGGCCGGGACAGCAGAACCCAGCATTTT.

J is TRBJ2-1 and V is TRBV5-4; tentative D call: TRBD1 (6 bases). The V gene's germline CDR1 is SGHNT and CDR2 YYREEE (reference sequence). With 4 bases removed from V and 7 bases from J, the gap between germline ends came to 18 bases. This CDR3 has 15 amino acids. DNA for the CDR3: TGTGCCAGCAGCACCACGGATTGGGGGCATAATGAGCAGTTCTTC. Translating it yields CASSTTDWGHNEQFF.